This T cell receptor (beta chain) comes out of a study of beta chain features in type 1 diabetes. Study-level background: Patients looked much like healthy donors when it came to age, gender and cell yields.

V lost 6 bases and J lost 1, with 11 bases in between. The CDR3 spans 14 residues. In germline, CDR1 is SGHNT, CDR2 YENEEA. Of the isolated RNA, all was reverse transcribed, and so the sequenced material was expressed TCRB transcripts. TCRdb's copy holds only in-frame clones and misses some; the assay was immunoSEQ multiplex PCR. The sample lists about 330,000 clones, 11% occurring once. Sorted CD4+ subsets: naive, central memory, regulatory, stem cell-like memory (CD45RO/CCR7/CD25/CD127/CD95/CD27 panel). The clonotype was recovered from a woman in her twenties or thirties in good health. What was sequenced was naive CD4+ T cells from blood. The chain uses TRBV11-3 and TRBJ2-3, with D possibly being TRBD2 (5 bases). This chain's CDR3 is CASSRGFGTDTQYF. In DNA form, the CDR3 reads TGTGCCAGCAGTCGCGGGTTCGGCACAGATACGCAGTATTTT.